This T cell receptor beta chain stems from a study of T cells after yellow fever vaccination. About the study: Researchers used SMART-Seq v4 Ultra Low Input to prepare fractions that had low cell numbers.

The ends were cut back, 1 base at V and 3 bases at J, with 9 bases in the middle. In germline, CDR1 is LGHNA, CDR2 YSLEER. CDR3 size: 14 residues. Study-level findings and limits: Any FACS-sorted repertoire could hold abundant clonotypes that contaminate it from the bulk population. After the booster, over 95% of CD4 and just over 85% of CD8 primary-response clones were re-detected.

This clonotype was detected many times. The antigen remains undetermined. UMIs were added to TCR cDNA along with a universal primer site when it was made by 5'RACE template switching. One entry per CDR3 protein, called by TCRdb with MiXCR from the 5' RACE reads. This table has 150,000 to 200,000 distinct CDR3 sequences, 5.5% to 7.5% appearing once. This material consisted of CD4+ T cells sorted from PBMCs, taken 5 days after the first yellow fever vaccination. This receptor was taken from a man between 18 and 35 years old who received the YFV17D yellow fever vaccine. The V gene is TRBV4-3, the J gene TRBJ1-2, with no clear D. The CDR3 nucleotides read TGCGCCAGCAGCCAAGTTGGGCGGGACTATGGCTACACCTTC. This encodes CASSQVGRDYGYTF.